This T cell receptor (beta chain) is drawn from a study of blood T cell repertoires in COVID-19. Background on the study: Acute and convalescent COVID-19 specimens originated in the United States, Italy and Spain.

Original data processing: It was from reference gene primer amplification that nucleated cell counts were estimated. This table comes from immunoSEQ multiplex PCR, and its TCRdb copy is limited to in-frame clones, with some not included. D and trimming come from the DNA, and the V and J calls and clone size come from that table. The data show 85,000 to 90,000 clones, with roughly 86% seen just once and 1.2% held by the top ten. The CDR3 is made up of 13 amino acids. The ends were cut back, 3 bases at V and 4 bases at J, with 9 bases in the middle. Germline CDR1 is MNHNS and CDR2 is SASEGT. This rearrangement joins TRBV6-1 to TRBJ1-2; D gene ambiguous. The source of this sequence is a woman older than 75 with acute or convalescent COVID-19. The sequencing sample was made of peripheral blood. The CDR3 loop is CASSDGIFYGYTF. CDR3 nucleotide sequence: TGTGCCAGCAGTGACGGGATCTTCTATGGCTACACCTTC.